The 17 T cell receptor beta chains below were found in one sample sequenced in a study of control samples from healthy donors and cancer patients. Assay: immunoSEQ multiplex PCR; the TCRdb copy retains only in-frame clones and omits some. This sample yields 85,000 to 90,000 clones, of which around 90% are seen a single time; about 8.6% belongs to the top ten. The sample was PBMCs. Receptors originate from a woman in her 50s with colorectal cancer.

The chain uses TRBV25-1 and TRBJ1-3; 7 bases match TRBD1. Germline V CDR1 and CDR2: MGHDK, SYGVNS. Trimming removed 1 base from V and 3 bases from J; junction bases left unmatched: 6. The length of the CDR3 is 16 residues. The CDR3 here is CASSELGGGGGNTIYF. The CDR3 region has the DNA TGTGCCAGCAGTGAATTAGGAGGGGGCGGTGGAAACACCATATATTTT.

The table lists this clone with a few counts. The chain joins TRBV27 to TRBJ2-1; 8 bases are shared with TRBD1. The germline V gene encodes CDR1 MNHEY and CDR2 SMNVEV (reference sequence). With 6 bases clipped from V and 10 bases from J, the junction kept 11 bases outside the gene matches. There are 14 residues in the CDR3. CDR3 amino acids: CASSRITRDREQFF. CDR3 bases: TGTGCCAGCAGCCGCATTACCCGGGACAGGGAGCAGTTCTTC.

The CDR3 coding sequence is TGCGCCAGCAGCGTGGACGGGGGCAGGGATGAAAAACTGTTTTTT. This gives the protein CASSVDGGRDEKLFF. V and J are TRBV5-1 and TRBJ1-4; D is perhaps TRBD1 (6 bases). This CDR3 region has 15 residues. In germline, CDR1 is SGHRS, CDR2 YFSETQ. Between the trimmed V and J ends, which lost 4 bases and 6 bases, there was a span of 16 bases.

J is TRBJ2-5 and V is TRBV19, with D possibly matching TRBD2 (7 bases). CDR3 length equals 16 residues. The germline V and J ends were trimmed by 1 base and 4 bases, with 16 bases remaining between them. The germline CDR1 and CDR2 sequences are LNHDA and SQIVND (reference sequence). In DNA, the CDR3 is TGTGCCAGTAGTATAGGTTTAGGGGGGGTCGGAGAGACCCAGTACTTC. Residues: CASSIGLGGVGETQYF.

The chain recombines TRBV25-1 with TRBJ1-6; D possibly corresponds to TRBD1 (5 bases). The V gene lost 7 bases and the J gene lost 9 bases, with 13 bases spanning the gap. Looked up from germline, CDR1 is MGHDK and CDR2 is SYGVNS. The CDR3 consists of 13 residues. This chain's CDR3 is CASKSTGFSPLHF. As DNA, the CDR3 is TGTGCCAGCAAGTCTACAGGATTTTCACCCCTCCACTTT.

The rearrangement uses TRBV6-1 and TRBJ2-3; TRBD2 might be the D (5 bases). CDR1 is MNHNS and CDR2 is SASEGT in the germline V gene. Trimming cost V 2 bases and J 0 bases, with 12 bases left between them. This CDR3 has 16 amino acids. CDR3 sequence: CASSEIPGLSTDTQYF. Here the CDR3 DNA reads TGTGCCAGCAGTGAAATTCCCGGACTCAGCACAGATACGCAGTATTTT.

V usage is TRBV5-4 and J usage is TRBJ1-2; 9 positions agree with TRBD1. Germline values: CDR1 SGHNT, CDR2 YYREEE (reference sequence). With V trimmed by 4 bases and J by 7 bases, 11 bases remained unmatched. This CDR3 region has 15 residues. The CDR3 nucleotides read TGTGCCAGCAGCCATCCGGGACAGGGAACCGTTGGCTACACCTTC. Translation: CASSHPGQGTVGYTF.

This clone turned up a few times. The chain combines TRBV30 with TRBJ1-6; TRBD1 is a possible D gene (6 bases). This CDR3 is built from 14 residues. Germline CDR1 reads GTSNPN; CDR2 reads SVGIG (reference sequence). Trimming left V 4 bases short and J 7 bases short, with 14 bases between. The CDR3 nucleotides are TGTGCCTGGACGCTAGGACAGTCAAATTCACCCCTCCACTTT. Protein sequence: CAWTLGQSNSPLHF. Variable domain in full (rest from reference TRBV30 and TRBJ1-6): SQTIHQWPATLVQPVGSPLSLECTVEGTSNPNLYWYRQAAGRGLQLLFYSVGIGQISSEVPQNLSASRPQDRQFILSSKKLLLSDSGFYLCAWTLGQSNSPLHFGNGTRLTVT.

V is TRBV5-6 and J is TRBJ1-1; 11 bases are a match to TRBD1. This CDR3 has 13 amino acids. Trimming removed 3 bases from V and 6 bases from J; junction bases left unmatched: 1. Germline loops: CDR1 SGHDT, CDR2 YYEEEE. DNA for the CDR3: TGTGCCAGCAGCTCGGACAGGGGGCCTGAAGCTTTCTTT. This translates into CASSSDRGPEAFF.

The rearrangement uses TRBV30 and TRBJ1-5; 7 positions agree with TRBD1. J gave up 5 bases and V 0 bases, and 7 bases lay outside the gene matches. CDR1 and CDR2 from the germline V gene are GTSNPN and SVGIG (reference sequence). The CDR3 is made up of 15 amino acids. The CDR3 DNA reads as TGTGCCTGGAGTGTGCAGTCAGGGGGGGATCAGCCCCAGCATTTT. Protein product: CAWSVQSGGDQPQHF.

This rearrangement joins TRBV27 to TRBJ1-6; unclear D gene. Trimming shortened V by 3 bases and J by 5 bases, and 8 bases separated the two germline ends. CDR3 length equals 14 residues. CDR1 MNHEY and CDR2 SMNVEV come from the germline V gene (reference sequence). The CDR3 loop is CASSLWQDNSPLHF. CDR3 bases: TGTGCCAGCAGTTTGTGGCAGGATAATTCACCCCTCCACTTT.

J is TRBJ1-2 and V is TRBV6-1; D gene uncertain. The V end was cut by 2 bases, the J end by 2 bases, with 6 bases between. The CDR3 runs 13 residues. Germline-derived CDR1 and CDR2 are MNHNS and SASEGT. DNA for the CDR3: TGTGCCAGCAGTGAACCGTCCAACTATGGCTACACCTTC. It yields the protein CASSEPSNYGYTF.

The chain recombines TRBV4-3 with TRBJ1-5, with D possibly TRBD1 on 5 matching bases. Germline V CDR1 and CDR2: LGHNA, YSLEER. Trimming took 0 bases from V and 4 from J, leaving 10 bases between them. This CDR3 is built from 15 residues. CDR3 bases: TGCGCCAGCAGCCAAGATCTGGCAGGGAATCAGCCCCAGCATTTT. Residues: CASSQDLAGNQPQHF.

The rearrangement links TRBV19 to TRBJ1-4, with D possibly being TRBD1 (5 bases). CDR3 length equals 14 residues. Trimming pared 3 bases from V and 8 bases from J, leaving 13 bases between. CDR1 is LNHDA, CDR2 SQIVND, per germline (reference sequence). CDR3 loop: CASSMRGYYEKLFF. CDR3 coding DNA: TGTGCCAGTAGTATGAGGGGTTACTACGAAAAACTGTTTTTT.

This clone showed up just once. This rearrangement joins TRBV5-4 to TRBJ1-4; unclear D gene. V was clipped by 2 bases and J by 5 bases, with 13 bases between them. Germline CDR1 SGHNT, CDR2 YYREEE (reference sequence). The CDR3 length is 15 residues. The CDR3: CASSFRGAGNEKLFF. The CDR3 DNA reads TGTGCCAGCAGCTTTCGTGGAGCGGGGAATGAAAAACTGTTTTTT. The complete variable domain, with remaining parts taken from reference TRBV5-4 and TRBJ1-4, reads ETGVTQSPTHLIKTRGQQVTLRCSSQSGHNTVSWYQQALGQGPQFIFQYYREEENGRGNFPPRFSGLQFPNYSSELNVNALELDDSALYLCASSFRGAGNEKLFFGSGTQLSVL.

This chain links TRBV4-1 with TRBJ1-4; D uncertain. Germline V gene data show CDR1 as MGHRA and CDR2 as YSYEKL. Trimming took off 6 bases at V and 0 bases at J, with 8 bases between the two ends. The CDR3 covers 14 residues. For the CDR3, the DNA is TGCGCCAGCAGTCAGCTATCAACTAATGAAAAACTGTTTTTT. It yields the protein CASSQLSTNEKLFF.

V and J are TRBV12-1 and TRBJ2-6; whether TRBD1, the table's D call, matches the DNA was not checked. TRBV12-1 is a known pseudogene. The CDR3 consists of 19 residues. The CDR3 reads CASSPQGGQDFSGANVLTF. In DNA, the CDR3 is TGTGCCAGCAGCCCTCAAGGGGGACAGGACTTCTCTGGGGCCAACGTCCTGACTTTC.